What follows are 17 T cell receptor beta chains derived from one specimen sequenced in a study of cytomegalovirus exposure and HLA in healthy donors. The PCR made use of 60 Vbeta and 13 Jbeta primers. Clones were sequenced by immunoSEQ multiplex PCR, and TCRdb holds only the in-frame ones, with some missing. The sample has about 180,000 clones, 80% to 85% seen once. The sample consisted of PBMCs. The receptor set was obtained from a woman in her thirties in good health and CMV-seronegative.

With regard to this clone: At one of its ends the junction is not consistent with the germline gene, which may arise from a read error. V is TRBV6-5 and J is TRBJ2-6; TRBD1 matches 7 bases. Germline V gives CDR1 MNHEY, CDR2 SVGAGI. This CDR3 is 15 amino acids long. The CDR3 here is CASSTGVDGANGLTF. In nucleotides, the CDR3 is TGTGCCAGCAGTACAGGGGTGGATGGGGCCAACGGCCTGACTTTC.

V is TRBV2 and J is TRBJ2-5; 7 positions match TRBD1. From germline, CDR1 is SNHLY and CDR2 FYNNEI. The CDR3 loop spans 13 amino acids. The ends lost 4 bases at V and 9 bases at J; junction bases unmatched: 8. CDR3: CASSGTVQGAQYF. DNA of the CDR3: TGTGCCAGCAGTGGGACGGTTCAGGGGGCCCAGTACTTC.

The chain links TRBV6-6 to TRBJ2-3; TRBD1 agrees at 7 bases. This CDR3 comprises 15 residues. Germline assignment: CDR1 MNHNY and CDR2 SVGAGI (reference sequence). The J segment lost 2 bases and the V segment lost 2 bases, leaving 4 bases of the junction unmatched. CDR3 loop: CASSYRDSLTDTQYF. Here the CDR3 DNA reads TGTGCCAGCAGTTACCGGGACAGCCTCACAGATACGCAGTATTTT.

This sequence joins TRBV7-2 and TRBJ1-3; D is unresolved. Trimming removed 2 bases at V and 0 bases at J, with 5 bases between. This CDR3 region has 14 residues. Germline CDR1 and CDR2: SGHTA and FQGNSA. CDR3 residues: CASSLRSSGNTIYF. CDR3 in DNA: TGTGCCAGCAGCTTACGGAGCTCTGGAAACACCATATATTTT.

The V call is TRBV28, the J call TRBJ2-1, with 8 bases lining up with TRBD2. From germline, CDR1 is MDHEN and CDR2 SYDVKM. The CDR3 contains 15 residues. J gave up 4 bases and V 5 bases, and 7 bases lay outside the gene matches. In nucleotides, the CDR3 is TGTGCCAGCAGTCGCCCGGGACTAGATTACAATGAGCAGTTCTTC. Encoded protein: CASSRPGLDYNEQFF.

The CDR3 here is CASSSSGTGTTDTQYF. The CDR3 DNA follows: TGTGCCAGCAGTTCTTCCGGGACAGGGACCACAGATACGCAGTATTTT. The chain employs TRBV28 and TRBJ2-3; TRBD1 matches at 9 bases. The germline V gene has CDR1 MDHEN and CDR2 SYDVKM. This CDR3 has 16 residues. The J segment lost 2 bases and the V segment lost 4 bases, leaving 7 bases of the junction unmatched.

The V gene is TRBV6-5, the J gene TRBJ1-3; D is perhaps TRBD1 (6 bases). This CDR3 comprises 15 residues. The ends were cut back, 0 bases at V and 4 bases at J, with 10 bases in the middle. Germline-derived CDR1 and CDR2 are MNHEY and SVGAGI. The CDR3 DNA reads TGTGCCAGCAGTTACTCAACAGGGATAGGAAACACCATATATTTT. It yields the protein CASSYSTGIGNTIYF.

The chain uses TRBV7-9 and TRBJ2-7, with D possibly matching TRBD2 (6 bases). The CDR3 loop spans 13 amino acids. V was shortened by 6 bases and J by 5 bases, with 14 bases between the two germline ends. Germline CDR1 is SEHNR and CDR2 is FQNEAQ (reference sequence). In DNA form, the CDR3 reads TGTGCCAGCAGTTTGACTAGTATCGACGAGCAGTACTTC. It specifies CASSLTSIDEQYF. Drawing the rest from reference TRBV7-9 and TRBJ2-7, the complete variable domain is DTGVSQNPRHKITKRGQNVTFRCDPISEHNRLYWYRQTLGQGPEFLTYFQNEAQLEKSRLLSDRFSAERPKGSFSTLEIQRTEQGDSAMYLCASSLTSIDEQYFGPGTRLTVT.

This clone was observed once. The chain links TRBV9 to TRBJ2-1; D possibly corresponds to TRBD2 (5 bases). In germline, CDR1 is SGDLS, CDR2 YYNGEE. This CDR3 is built from 21 residues. The germline V and J ends were trimmed by 3 bases and 2 bases, with 30 bases remaining between them. CDR3 coding DNA: TGTGCCAGCAGCGAGAGGGTGTCCAGCTCGCTAGGGTCTAGGCCCTACAATGAGCAGTTCTTC. It encodes CASSERVSSSLGSRPYNEQFF.

The chain couples TRBV9 to TRBJ2-2, with 10 bases that match TRBD2. Germline loops: CDR1 SGDLS, CDR2 YYNGEE. The junction had 9 bases not matched to a gene; V was cut back by 3 bases and J by 7 bases. The CDR3 contains 16 residues. The CDR3 is CASSARLAGSLGELFF. The CDR3 coding sequence is TGTGCCAGCAGCGCCCGACTAGCGGGTTCCCTCGGGGAGCTGTTTTTT.

The chain joins TRBV4-1 to TRBJ2-2, with 10 bases aligning to TRBD1. The CDR3 contains 13 residues. Losses at the gene ends were 9 bases for V and 6 bases for J; bases not matched to a gene: 4. The germline V gene has CDR1 MGHRA and CDR2 YSYEKL. In DNA, the CDR3 is TGCGCCAGTTGCGGACAGGGGGCCGGGGAGCTGTTTTTT. It codes for CASCGQGAGELFF.

In this sample, this clone turned up a few times. The chain employs TRBV28 and TRBJ2-3; 9 bases match TRBD1. CDR1 is MDHEN, CDR2 SYDVKM, per germline. This CDR3 has 15 amino acids. V shed 9 bases, J shed 4 bases, and the junction held 11 bases outside the gene matches. The CDR3 nucleotides read TGTGCCAGTGGGTCAGGGGACAGGGTCGCAGATACGCAGTATTTT. Protein: CASGSGDRVADTQYF.

The V and J genes are TRBV18 and TRBJ1-1; 7 nucleotides agree with TRBD1. The CDR3 consists of 15 residues. CDR1 is KGHSH, CDR2 LQKENI, per germline. The ends lost 6 bases at V and 1 base at J; junction bases unmatched: 8. The CDR3 region is CASSQGGISNTEAFF. The CDR3, as DNA: TGTGCCAGCTCCCAGGGGGGAATCTCGAACACTGAAGCTTTCTTT.

This clone was recorded a few times. This chain's CDR3 is CASSLLGHSTDTQYF. In DNA form, the CDR3 reads TGTGCCAGCAGTTTACTCGGACATAGCACAGATACGCAGTATTTT. The chain uses TRBV27 and TRBJ2-3, with a weak D call TRBD1 (5 bases). Per the germline V gene, CDR1 is MNHEY and CDR2 is SMNVEV (reference sequence). V lost 2 bases and J lost 0, with 9 bases in between. This CDR3 comprises 15 residues.

This clone was seen a handful of times. The chain links TRBV15 to TRBJ2-3, with a weak D call TRBD2 (6 bases). The V end was cut by 6 bases, the J end by 6 bases, with 13 bases between. The CDR3 has 13 residues. Germline assignment: CDR1 LNHNV and CDR2 YYDKDF (reference sequence). This chain's CDR3 is CATSFDRGDTQYF. The CDR3 nucleotides are TGTGCCACCAGTTTCGATCGGGGGGATACGCAGTATTTT. The complete variable domain, with remaining parts taken from reference TRBV15 and TRBJ2-3, reads DAMVIQNPRYQVTQFGKPVTLSCSQTLNHNVMYWYQQKSSQAPKLLFHYYDKDFNNEADTPDNFQSRRPNTSFCFLDIRSPGLGDTAMYLCATSFDRGDTQYFGPGTRLTVL.

This chain uses TRBV6-6 with TRBJ2-1; D remains unclear. The CDR3 has 12 amino acids. V was clipped by 6 bases and J by 1 base, with 4 bases between them. Per the germline V gene, CDR1 is MNHNY and CDR2 is SVGAGI (reference sequence). CDR3 sequence: CASSPSYNEQFF. CDR3 nucleotide sequence: TGTGCCAGCAGCCCGTCCTACAATGAGCAGTTCTTC.

The V call is TRBV4-1, the J call TRBJ2-3; 7 bases agree with TRBD1. The CDR3 has 16 residues. The V gene's germline CDR1 is MGHRA and CDR2 YSYEKL. V gave up 2 bases and J gave up 1 base; unmatched junction bases: 6. CDR3 sequence reads: CASSQLTGLGTDTQYF. The CDR3 nucleotides are TGCGCCAGCAGCCAACTGACAGGGTTAGGCACAGATACGCAGTATTTT.